This entry lists 25 T cell receptor beta chains sequenced from one sample in a study of graft-versus-host responses after intestinal transplantation. Their target antigens are unknown. Sequencing was performed with immunoSEQ multiplex PCR; in TCRdb, only in-frame clones are kept and a portion is missing. The table includes tens of thousands of clones, 93% detected once. The specimen was unstimulated CD8+ T cells sorted from spleen or lymph node cells, collected before intestinal transplant. The receptors shown here come from a human donor who received an intestinal transplant.

In nucleotides, the CDR3 is TGTGCCAGCTGGGGGAGGGACACTGAAGCTTTCTTT. Protein sequence: CASWGRDTEAFF. V and J are TRBV27 and TRBJ1-1; possible D gene TRBD1, 5 bases. Per the germline V gene, CDR1 is MNHEY and CDR2 is SMNVEV (reference sequence). The CDR3 has 12 residues. V lost 8 bases and J lost 3, with 10 bases in between.

This chain connects TRBV11-3 to TRBJ2-7; a weak D match, TRBD1 (6 bases). The CDR3 sequence is 14 residues long. From germline, CDR1 is SGHNT and CDR2 YENEEA. Trimming pared 5 bases from V and 2 bases from J, leaving 13 bases between. DNA of the CDR3: TGTGCCAGCAGCGCTCGGCAGGGGACCTACGAGCAGTACTTC. Protein: CASSARQGTYEQYF.

V usage is TRBV19 and J usage is TRBJ1-1; D is unclear. Germline CDR1 LNHDA, CDR2 SQIVND (reference sequence). The CDR3 loop spans 15 amino acids. V was cut by 6 bases and J by 6 bases, with 20 bases left in between. CDR3 amino acids: CASRMGVGILAEAFF. DNA of the CDR3: TGTGCCAGTAGAATGGGAGTGGGAATTCTGGCTGAAGCTTTCTTT.

The V call is TRBV29-1, the J call TRBJ1-1; 9 nucleotides line up with TRBD1. Unmatched junction bases numbered 6, after V lost 4 bases and J lost 12 bases. The CDR3 contains 11 residues. Germline-derived CDR1 and CDR2 are SQVTM and ANQGSEA. CDR3 sequence (DNA): TGCAGCGTTGGACAGGGGGGTCTAACTTTCTTT. It codes for CSVGQGGLTFF. Complete variable domain (other parts from reference TRBV29-1 and TRBJ1-1): SAVISQKPSRDICQRGTSLTIQCQVDSQVTMMFWYRQQPGQSLTLIATANQGSEATYESGFVIDKFPISRPNLTFSTLTVSNMSPEDSSIYLCSVGQGGLTFFGQGTRLTVV.

The V and J genes are TRBV27 and TRBJ1-2; D uncertain. Between the trimmed V and J ends, which lost 6 bases and 8 bases, there was a span of 19 bases. This CDR3 is 14 amino acids long. The germline V gene encodes CDR1 MNHEY and CDR2 SMNVEV (reference sequence). CDR3 residues: CASRLRESVGGYTF. For the CDR3, the DNA is TGTGCCAGCAGGCTGCGAGAGTCTGTCGGGGGCTACACCTTC.

The V call is TRBV6-6, the J call TRBJ2-3; D possibly corresponds to TRBD1 (5 bases). Germline lookup yields CDR1 MNHNY and CDR2 SVGAGI (reference sequence). V gave up 7 bases and J gave up 4 bases, with 9 bases separating them. There are 12 residues in the CDR3. The CDR3 region has the DNA TGTGCCAGCACAGGGTTTGCAGATACGCAGTATTTT. Translating gives CASTGFADTQYF.

This clone has only one observation. This chain uses TRBV29-1 with TRBJ1-1; 7 bases align to TRBD1. The CDR3 contains 12 residues. The germline CDR1 and CDR2 sequences are SQVTM and ANQGSEA. The trim removed 5 bases at V and 1 base at J, leaving 1 base unmatched. The chain's CDR3 is CSVWTGNTEAFF. Written as DNA, the CDR3 is TGCAGCGTTTGGACAGGGAACACTGAAGCTTTCTTT. Full variable domain (remainder filled in from reference TRBV29-1 and TRBJ1-1): SAVISQKPSRDICQRGTSLTIQCQVDSQVTMMFWYRQQPGQSLTLIATANQGSEATYESGFVIDKFPISRPNLTFSTLTVSNMSPEDSSIYLCSVWTGNTEAFFGQGTRLTVV.

The CDR3 DNA is TGTGCCAGCACCACGGTGGGAGGGTACGACACTGAAGCTTTCTTT. Its translation: CASTTVGGYDTEAFF. J is TRBJ1-1 and V is TRBV7-9; no clear D. V was cut by 7 bases and J by 3 bases, with 18 bases left in between. Germline values: CDR1 SEHNR, CDR2 FQNEAQ (reference sequence). The CDR3 totals 15 residues.

This clone was observed a single time. The rearrangement uses TRBV28 and TRBJ1-1; TRBD1 matches at 8 bases. Germline V lookup: CDR1 MDHEN, CDR2 SYDVKM. This CDR3 contains 15 residues. V dropped 5 bases and J dropped 4; count of bases not matched to a gene: 9. Here the CDR3 DNA reads TGTGCCAGCAGTCTGGATGGACAGGGCGCCACTGAAGCTTTCTTT. Translation: CASSLDGQGATEAFF.

This sequence joins TRBV4-1 and TRBJ1-1; 8 nucleotides match TRBD1. This CDR3 contains 12 residues. After removal of 8 bases from V and 6 bases from J, the junction contained 5 bases not matched to a gene. Germline V gene lookup returns CDR1 MGHRA and CDR2 YSYEKL. CDR3 DNA sequence: TGCGCCAGCCGCGGACAGGGTGCTGAAGCTTTCTTT. It encodes CASRGQGAEAFF.

This chain connects TRBV14 to TRBJ2-1, with 10 positions matching TRBD2. The CDR3 extends over 17 amino acids. V was pared by 0 bases and J by 5 bases, with 7 bases of the junction left unmatched. Germline V gene data show CDR1 as SGHDN and CDR2 as FVKESK. CDR3: CASSQDLASGGNNEQFF. DNA of the CDR3: TGTGCCAGCAGCCAAGACCTTGCTAGCGGGGGAAACAATGAGCAGTTCTTC.

J is TRBJ1-1 and V is TRBV7-9; no definite D call. Germline V gene data show CDR1 as SEHNR and CDR2 as FQNEAQ (reference sequence). CDR3 size: 12 residues. The V gene lost 5 bases and the J gene lost 7 bases, with 11 bases spanning the gap. CDR3 protein: CASSPSGNEAFF. The CDR3 DNA reads TGTGCCAGCAGCCCGTCCGGGAATGAAGCTTTCTTT. Combining the CDR3 with reference TRBV7-9 and TRBJ1-1 gives the whole variable domain DTGVSQNPRHKITKRGQNVTFRCDPISEHNRLYWYRQTLGQGPEFLTYFQNEAQLEKSRLLSDRFSAERPKGSFSTLEIQRTEQGDSAMYLCASSPSGNEAFFGQGTRLTVV.

The CDR3 DNA sequence: TGCAGCGTTGAAGACCCACACAGGGGGTTAAGGACAGATACGCAGTATTTT. It codes for CSVEDPHRGLRTDTQYF. The chain couples TRBV29-1 to TRBJ2-3, with 8 bases lining up with TRBD1. Unmatched junction bases numbered 11, after V lost 0 bases and J lost 3 bases. The CDR3 is 17 residues long. Germline V gene lookup returns CDR1 SQVTM and CDR2 ANQGSEA.

This chain uses TRBV4-3 with TRBJ2-1; 9 positions agree with TRBD2. J gave up 5 bases and V 1 base, and 12 bases lay outside the gene matches. Germline V CDR1 and CDR2: LGHNA, YSLEER. The CDR3 runs 18 residues. The CDR3 region is CASSQAPRGGRGNNEQFF. DNA of the CDR3: TGCGCCAGCAGCCAAGCTCCGCGGGGGGGCCGAGGAAACAATGAGCAGTTCTTC.

The chain carries TRBV27 and TRBJ2-7; TRBD2 matches 8 bases. The CDR3 totals 15 residues. The germline V gene has CDR1 MNHEY and CDR2 SMNVEV (reference sequence). V was pared by 2 bases and J by 0 bases, with 3 bases of the junction left unmatched. The CDR3 sequence: CASSLAGGGSYEQYF. CDR3 coding DNA: TGTGCCAGCAGTTTAGCGGGGGGCGGCTCCTACGAGCAGTACTTC.

The chain's CDR3 is CASSPRGTAYEQYF. In nucleotides, the CDR3 is TGTGCCAGCAGCCCCCGCGGGACAGCCTACGAGCAGTACTTC. The V gene is TRBV7-8, the J gene TRBJ2-7; TRBD1 is a possible D gene (7 bases). This CDR3 has 14 residues. Trimming stripped 5 bases from V and 2 bases from J, with 13 bases between. Germline V gene lookup returns CDR1 SGHVS and CDR2 FQNEAQ.

The chain uses TRBV4-1 and TRBJ2-7; 8 nucleotides agree with TRBD1. The CDR3 runs to 16 residues. V lost 4 bases to trimming and J lost 8 bases; unmatched junction nucleotides: 16. Germline loops: CDR1 MGHRA, CDR2 YSYEKL. The CDR3 spells CASSLTLESPGGQQYF. The CDR3 nucleotides read TGCGCCAGCAGCCTCACGCTCGAAAGCCCAGGGGGCCAGCAGTACTTC.

This clone was observed a few times. V usage is TRBV6-5 and J usage is TRBJ1-1; D gene unclear. Germline CDR1 MNHEY, CDR2 SVGAGI. Trimming stripped 8 bases from V and 1 base from J, with 11 bases between. This CDR3 comprises 13 residues. CDR3 nucleotides: TGTGCCAGCCGTTTGGCCGAGAACACTGAAGCTTTCTTT. Translated: CASRLAENTEAFF.

This clone occurred once. The chain employs TRBV7-9 and TRBJ1-5; no definite D call. Germline V gene sequence: CDR1 SEHNR, CDR2 FQNEAQ (reference sequence). V was cut by 1 base and J by 7 bases, with 26 bases left in between. This CDR3 is 19 amino acids long. This CDR3 reads CASSLGVAIFGCPTQPQHF. For the CDR3, the DNA is TGTGCCAGCAGCTTAGGGGTGGCGATTTTTGGCTGCCCGACACAGCCCCAGCATTTT.

The chain carries TRBV4-1 and TRBJ1-6; D might be TRBD1 (5 bases). Trimming shortened V by 3 bases and J by 3 bases, and 12 bases separated the two germline ends. The CDR3 loop spans 16 amino acids. Germline V lookup: CDR1 MGHRA, CDR2 YSYEKL. The CDR3 nucleotides are TGCGCCAGCAGCCAGGGAAGGGGAAGCTATAATTCACCCCTCCACTTT. Protein product: CASSQGRGSYNSPLHF.

This clone was recorded only once. This chain links TRBV4-1 with TRBJ2-2, with 13 positions matching TRBD2. Looked up from germline, CDR1 is MGHRA and CDR2 is YSYEKL. CDR3 length: 20 residues. The J segment lost 4 bases and the V segment lost 0 bases, leaving 11 bases of the junction unmatched. In DNA, the CDR3 is TGCGCCAGCAGCCAAGAATGGGAATCGGGGACTAGCGGGACCACCGGGGAGCTGTTTTTT. Protein: CASSQEWESGTSGTTGELFF.

V gene TRBV9 combines with J gene TRBJ2-7, with 10 bases matching TRBD1. CDR1 is SGDLS, CDR2 YYNGEE, per germline. J lost 4 bases, V lost 3 bases, and 7 bases had no gene match. CDR3 length: 15 residues. In DNA form, the CDR3 reads TGTGCCAGCAGCGCGACAGGGGGCATTGGATACGAGCAGTACTTC. Translation gives CASSATGGIGYEQYF.

The V call is TRBV12-2, the J call TRBJ2-7; the table's D call TRBD1 went unverified against the DNA. TRBV12-2 is classified as a pseudogene. The length of the CDR3 is 15 residues. In nucleotides, the CDR3 is TGTGCAAGTCGCTTAGTGCAGGGGCACTCCTACGAGCAGTACTTC. This encodes CASRLVQGHSYEQYF.

The rearrangement uses TRBV7-9 and TRBJ2-2; 10 nucleotides align to TRBD1. This CDR3 region has 16 residues. J gave up 4 bases and V 6 bases, and 8 bases lay outside the gene matches. Germline V CDR1 and CDR2: SEHNR, FQNEAQ (reference sequence). CDR3: CASSPQGTGATGELFF. The CDR3 DNA is TGTGCCAGCAGTCCCCAGGGGACAGGGGCCACCGGGGAGCTGTTTTTT. Looking up the rest from reference TRBV7-9 and TRBJ2-2 gives the full variable domain: DTGVSQNPRHKITKRGQNVTFRCDPISEHNRLYWYRQTLGQGPEFLTYFQNEAQLEKSRLLSDRFSAERPKGSFSTLEIQRTEQGDSAMYLCASSPQGTGATGELFFGEGSRLTVL.

The chain uses TRBV6-5 and TRBJ2-2, with 9 bases fitting TRBD1. Losses at the gene ends were 0 bases for V and 5 bases for J; bases not matched to a gene: 4. The CDR3 loop spans 16 amino acids. Germline V lookup: CDR1 MNHEY, CDR2 SVGAGI. The CDR3 sequence: CASSYSRTGVTGELFF. The CDR3 nucleotides are TGTGCCAGCAGTTACTCGCGGACAGGGGTAACCGGGGAGCTGTTTTTT.